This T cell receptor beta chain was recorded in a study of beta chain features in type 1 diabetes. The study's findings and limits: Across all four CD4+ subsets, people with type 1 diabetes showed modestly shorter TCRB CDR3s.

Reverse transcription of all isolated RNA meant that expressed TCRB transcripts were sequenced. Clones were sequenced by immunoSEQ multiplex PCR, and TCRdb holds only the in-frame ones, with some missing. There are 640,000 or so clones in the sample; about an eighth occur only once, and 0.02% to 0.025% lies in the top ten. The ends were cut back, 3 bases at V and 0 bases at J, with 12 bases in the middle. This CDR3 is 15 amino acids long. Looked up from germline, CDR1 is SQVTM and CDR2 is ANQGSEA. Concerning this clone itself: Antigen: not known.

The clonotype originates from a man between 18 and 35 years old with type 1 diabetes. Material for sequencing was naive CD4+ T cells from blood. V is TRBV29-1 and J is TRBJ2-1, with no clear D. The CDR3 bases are TGCAGCGTTGACTCTCCTGCGAACTCCTACAATGAGCAGTTCTTC. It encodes CSVDSPANSYNEQFF.